One and the same sample provided the 10 T cell receptor beta chains below, sequenced in a study of T-cell reconstitution after alpha-beta-depleted transplantation in children. Preparing the TCRbeta library involved the use of unique molecular identifiers. Via MiXCR, TCRdb re-called the PCR reads, giving one row per CDR3 protein. Of over 15,000 distinct CDR3 sequences in the sample, around 12% were seen once. The sequencing here drew on PBMCs, mostly from graft donor cells, taken 180 days after TCRalphabeta/CD19-depleted stem cell transplant. These receptor sequences come from a boy under two years old who had a stem cell transplant for Wiskott-Aldrich syndrome, so the T cells may come from the graft donor.

There are many counts of this clonotype. The V and J genes are TRBV5-1 and TRBJ2-1; D not resolved. Germline V lookup: CDR1 SGHRS, CDR2 YFSETQ. V lost 2 bases and J lost 0, with 9 bases in between. The CDR3 contains 15 residues. The CDR3 is CASSLQLSSYNEQFF. CDR3 bases: TGCGCCAGCAGCTTACAACTATCCTCCTACAATGAGCAGTTCTTC.

This clonotype was seen many times. V usage is TRBV5-1 and J usage is TRBJ2-4; 16 bases align to TRBD2. The germline CDR1 and CDR2 sequences are SGHRS and YFSETQ. The V segment lost 1 base and the J segment 7 bases; nucleotides outside the gene matches: 8. This CDR3 comprises 18 residues. CDR3 sequence reads: CASSLPGLAGGLGNIQYF. The CDR3, as DNA: TGCGCCAGCAGCTTGCCGGGACTAGCGGGAGGGCTGGGGAACATTCAGTACTTC.

There are many counts of this clonotype. J is TRBJ2-6 and V is TRBV2; possibly TRBD2 for D (5 bases). The germline gives CDR1 SNHLY, CDR2 FYNNEI. Trimming pared 6 bases from V and 0 bases from J, leaving 15 bases between. There are 17 residues in the CDR3. The CDR3 spells CASSKSGLPSGANVLTF. The CDR3 nucleotides are TGTGCCAGCAGCAAAAGTGGACTGCCCTCTGGGGCCAACGTCCTGACTTTC.

The chain has TRBV19 and TRBJ2-1; 9 nucleotides align to TRBD1. This CDR3 has 16 amino acids. Per the germline V gene, CDR1 is LNHDA and CDR2 is SQIVND (reference sequence). With 5 bases clipped from V and 9 bases from J, the junction kept 14 bases outside the gene matches. CDR3 coding DNA: TGTGCCAGTAGTCTCCTGGCAAACAGGGGGCACAGTGAGCAGTTCTTC. This encodes CASSLLANRGHSEQFF. The complete variable domain, with remaining parts taken from reference TRBV19 and TRBJ2-1, reads DGGITQSPKYLFRKEGQNVTLSCEQNLNHDAMYWYRQDPGQGLRLIYYSQIVNDFQKGDIAEGYSVSREKKESFPLTVTSAQKNPTAFYLCASSLLANRGHSEQFFGPGTRLTVL.

The chain is built from TRBV6-5 and TRBJ1-1; the D is unclear. Germline V gives CDR1 MNHEY, CDR2 SVGAGI. The CDR3 runs 13 residues. With 3 bases removed from V and 1 base from J, the gap between germline ends came to 6 bases. The chain's CDR3 is CASSYTRNTEAFF. In nucleotides, the CDR3 is TGTGCCAGCAGTTATACGCGGAACACTGAAGCTTTCTTT.

This clonotype was seen a handful of times. The rearrangement uses TRBV6-1 and TRBJ1-1, with D possibly TRBD1 on 6 matching bases. Germline V gives CDR1 MNHNS, CDR2 SASEGT. The V end lost 6 bases, the J end lost 5 bases, and 16 bases lay between the germline ends. The CDR3 is 14 amino acids. This chain's CDR3 is CASSLKDSQTEAFF. The CDR3 DNA reads TGTGCCAGCAGCCTAAAGGACAGTCAAACTGAAGCTTTCTTT.

The chain has TRBV5-1 and TRBJ1-1; no definite D call. Trimming took 2 bases from V and 2 from J, leaving 7 bases between them. This CDR3 is built from 13 residues. Germline loops: CDR1 SGHRS, CDR2 YFSETQ. The CDR3 DNA follows: TGCGCCAGCAGCTTCAACCTTAACACTGAAGCTTTCTTT. It translates to CASSFNLNTEAFF.

Ten or more counts support this clonotype. This chain links TRBV10-3 with TRBJ2-3; tentatively, D is TRBD2 (6 bases). Germline V gives CDR1 ENHRY, CDR2 SYGVKD. V lost 8 bases, J lost 4 bases, and 13 bases lay in between. This CDR3 has 13 amino acids. CDR3 coding DNA: TGTGCCATCGCGGGATATGAGGCAGATACGCAGTATTTT. This sequence encodes CAIAGYEADTQYF.

The rearrangement uses TRBV5-1 and TRBJ1-1; D unclear. Trimming took off 2 bases at V and 2 bases at J, with 10 bases between the two ends. In germline, CDR1 is SGHRS, CDR2 YFSETQ. The CDR3 totals 14 residues. The CDR3 bases are TGCGCCAGCAGCTTATCATCGGCTAACACTGAAGCTTTCTTT. This sequence encodes CASSLSSANTEAFF.

This clonotype has at least ten counts. The J gene is TRBJ2-7, the V gene TRBV4-3; D is uncertain. The germline gives CDR1 LGHNA, CDR2 YSLEER. There are 13 residues in the CDR3. The V gene lost 0 bases and the J gene lost 5 bases, with 8 bases spanning the gap. The CDR3 protein is CASSQDMRDEQYF. The CDR3 DNA is TGCGCCAGCAGCCAAGATATGAGAGACGAGCAGTACTTC.